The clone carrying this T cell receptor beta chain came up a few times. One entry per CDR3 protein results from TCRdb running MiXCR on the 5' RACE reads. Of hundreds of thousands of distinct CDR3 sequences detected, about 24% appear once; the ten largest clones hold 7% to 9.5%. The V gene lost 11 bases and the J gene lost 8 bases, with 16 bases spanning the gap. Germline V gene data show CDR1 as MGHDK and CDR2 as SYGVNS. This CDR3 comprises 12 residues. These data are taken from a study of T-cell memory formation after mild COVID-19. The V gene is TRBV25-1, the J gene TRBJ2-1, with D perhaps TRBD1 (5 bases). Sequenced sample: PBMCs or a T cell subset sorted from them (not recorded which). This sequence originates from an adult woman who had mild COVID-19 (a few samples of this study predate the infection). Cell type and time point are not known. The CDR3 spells CAVSPLRDEQFF. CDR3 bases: TGTGCCGTAAGTCCCCTCAGGGATGAGCAGTTCTTC.